Shown below are 14 T cell receptor beta chains from a single sample sequenced in a study of cytomegalovirus exposure and HLA in healthy donors. The data were produced by immunoSEQ multiplex PCR, yet TCRdb's version contains in-frame clones alone and is incomplete. The repertoire includes 90,000 to 150,000 clones, about 85% of them detected once, and less than 4.5% sits in the top ten. The source material was PBMCs. The receptors stem from a man younger than 35 in good health and CMV-seropositive.

V is TRBV10-2 and J is TRBJ2-5; 7 nucleotides agree with TRBD2. CDR1 WSHSY and CDR2 SAAADI come from the germline V gene. The ends lost 7 bases at V and 4 bases at J; junction bases unmatched: 6. The CDR3 spans 13 residues. The CDR3 DNA reads as TGCGCCAGCATTTCTGGGGGGGGAGAGACCCAGTACTTC. It translates to CASISGGGETQYF.

The rearrangement joins TRBV5-4 to TRBJ2-3; no firm D call. Germline V gene lookup returns CDR1 SGHNT and CDR2 YYREEE (reference sequence). The CDR3 sequence is 13 residues long. V was pared by 4 bases and J by 5 bases, with 11 bases between. The CDR3 loop reads CASSLRLEDTQYF. The CDR3 nucleotides read TGTGCCAGCAGCCTTAGACTCGAAGATACGCAGTATTTT.

The chain uses TRBV5-6 and TRBJ1-6, with D possibly matching TRBD1 (6 bases). The CDR3 runs 15 residues. Deletions cut 2 bases from V and 5 bases from J, with 11 bases between. Germline CDR1 is SGHDT and CDR2 is YYEEEE. The CDR3 here is CASSLQGIDNSPLHF. The CDR3 nucleotides are TGTGCCAGCAGCTTACAGGGTATAGATAATTCACCCCTCCACTTT.

The chain recombines TRBV18 with TRBJ2-6; 7 nucleotides agree with TRBD1. The ends lost 6 bases at V and 0 bases at J; junction bases unmatched: 11. Germline lookup yields CDR1 KGHSH and CDR2 LQKENI. This CDR3 is built from 18 residues. CDR3 sequence reads: CASSLRGQTLSGANVLTF. CDR3 DNA sequence: TGTGCCAGCTCTCTTAGGGGACAGACCCTCTCTGGGGCCAACGTCCTGACTTTC.

This chain connects TRBV9 to TRBJ2-4; 9 nucleotides match TRBD2. Losses at the gene ends were 0 bases for V and 0 bases for J; bases not matched to a gene: 7. This CDR3 contains 18 residues. Germline lookup yields CDR1 SGDLS and CDR2 YYNGEE. The CDR3 here is CASSVGVAGAVAKNIQYF. The CDR3 DNA sequence: TGTGCCAGCAGCGTAGGAGTAGCGGGGGCTGTAGCCAAAAACATTCAGTACTTC.

The chain joins TRBV11-2 to TRBJ2-3, with D unresolved. The germline V gene encodes CDR1 SGHAT and CDR2 FQNNGV. V lost 1 base and J lost 7, with 6 bases in between. The CDR3 consists of 12 residues. This CDR3 is CASSLGSNTQYF. The CDR3 nucleotides read TGTGCCAGCAGCTTAGGCTCTAATACGCAGTATTTT. Based on the CDR3 plus reference TRBV11-2 and TRBJ2-3, the full variable domain is EAGVAQSPRYKIIEKRQSVAFWCNPISGHATLYWYQQILGQGPKLLIQFQNNGVVDDSQLPKDRFSAERLKGVDSTLKIQPAKLEDSAVYLCASSLGSNTQYFGPGTRLTVL.

This chain joins TRBV28 and TRBJ2-7, with D possibly TRBD1 on 5 matching bases. The CDR3 runs to 14 residues. V lost 6 bases and J lost 6, with 18 bases in between. CDR1 is MDHEN, CDR2 SYDVKM, per germline. CDR3 loop: CASSVDTFLPEQYF. DNA of the CDR3: TGTGCCAGCAGCGTGGACACCTTCCTCCCCGAGCAGTACTTC.

The chain recombines TRBV19 with TRBJ2-1, with 8 positions matching TRBD2. There are 13 residues in the CDR3. Germline CDR1 and CDR2: LNHDA and SQIVND (reference sequence). Germline trimming cut 4 bases from V and 15 bases from J; bases unmatched to any gene: 11. The CDR3 DNA sequence: TGTGCCAGTAGTACCATAGCGGGGAAGCCTCCGTTCTTC. As protein: CASSTIAGKPPFF. The full variable domain, in which reference TRBV19 and TRBJ2-1 provide the parts outside the CDR3, is DGGITQSPKYLFRKEGQNVTLSCEQNLNHDAMYWYRQDPGQGLRLIYYSQIVNDFQKGDIAEGYSVSREKKESFPLTVTSAQKNPTAFYLCASSTIAGKPPFFGPGTRLTVL.

This clone was found once. The V and J genes are TRBV15 and TRBJ2-2; D is ambiguous. The CDR3 loop spans 15 amino acids. V lost 1 base and J lost 2, with 8 bases in between. Germline assignment: CDR1 LNHNV and CDR2 YYDKDF (reference sequence). The CDR3 region is CATSRAQTNTGELFF. The CDR3 coding sequence is TGTGCCACCAGCAGAGCCCAAACTAACACCGGGGAGCTGTTTTTT.

The V call is TRBV4-3, the J call TRBJ1-2; weak D call: TRBD1 (5 bases). The length of the CDR3 is 17 residues. V was shortened by 1 base and J by 1 base, with 16 bases between the two germline ends. CDR1 and CDR2 from the germline V gene are LGHNA and YSLEER. CDR3 nucleotide sequence: TGCGCCAGCAGCCAAGGGAACATCGGGGGACTTAACTATGGCTACACCTTC. Amino acids: CASSQGNIGGLNYGYTF.

CDR3: CASSTQTPSSTPYNEQFF. In DNA form, the CDR3 reads TGTGCCAGCAGTACCCAAACCCCTAGCTCCACACCCTACAATGAGCAGTTCTTC. The chain is built from TRBV27 and TRBJ2-1; tentatively, D is TRBD2 (5 bases). With 5 bases removed from V and 2 bases from J, the gap between germline ends came to 22 bases. Germline CDR1 is MNHEY and CDR2 is SMNVEV (reference sequence). The CDR3 sequence is 18 residues long.

The chain links TRBV10-3 to TRBJ2-2, with 10 bases lining up with TRBD2. J was trimmed by 6 bases and V by 4 bases; bases with no gene match: 17. The germline CDR1 and CDR2 sequences are ENHRY and SYGVKD. CDR3 length: 19 residues. CDR3 DNA sequence: TGTGCCATCAGTGGTCAGGATAGAGCCGGGACTAGCGAGTCCGGGGAGCTGTTTTTT. This gives the protein CAISGQDRAGTSESGELFF.

This rearrangement joins TRBV7-2 to TRBJ2-5, with 9 bases identical to TRBD2. Germline-derived CDR1 and CDR2 are SGHTA and FQGNSA. The length of the CDR3 is 17 residues. The J segment lost 2 bases and the V segment lost 1 base, leaving 8 bases of the junction unmatched. The CDR3, as DNA: TGTGCCAGCAGCTTAGGGCGGGGGGGAAGTTGGCAAGAGACCCAGTACTTC. It yields the protein CASSLGRGGSWQETQYF. Full variable domain (missing parts from reference TRBV7-2 and TRBJ2-5): GAGVSQSPSNKVTEKGKDVELRCDPISGHTALYWYRQSLGQGLEFLIYFQGNSAPDKSGLPSDRFSAERTGGSVSTLTIQRTQQEDSAVYLCASSLGRGGSWQETQYFGPGTRLLVL.

The rearrangement uses TRBV4-1 and TRBJ2-7; a possible D gene is TRBD1 (6 bases). V was clipped by 0 bases and J by 1 base, with 10 bases between them. The CDR3 has 15 residues. CDR1 and CDR2 from the germline V gene are MGHRA and YSYEKL. CDR3 nucleotides: TGCGCCAGCAGCCAAGAGGGGCAGGGGTCCTACGAGCAGTACTTC. Protein product: CASSQEGQGSYEQYF.